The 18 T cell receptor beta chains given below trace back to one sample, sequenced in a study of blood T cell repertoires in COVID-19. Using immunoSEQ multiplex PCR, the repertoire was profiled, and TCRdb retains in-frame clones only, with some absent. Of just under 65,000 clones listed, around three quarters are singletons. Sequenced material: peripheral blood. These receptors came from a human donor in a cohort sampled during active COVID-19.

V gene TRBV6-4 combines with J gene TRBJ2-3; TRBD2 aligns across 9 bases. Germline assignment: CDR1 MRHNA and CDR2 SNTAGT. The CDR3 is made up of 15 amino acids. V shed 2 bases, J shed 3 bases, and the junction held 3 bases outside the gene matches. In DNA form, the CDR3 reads TGTGCCAGCAGTGACGGGCTAGCGGGGACAGATACGCAGTATTTT. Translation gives CASSDGLAGTDTQYF.

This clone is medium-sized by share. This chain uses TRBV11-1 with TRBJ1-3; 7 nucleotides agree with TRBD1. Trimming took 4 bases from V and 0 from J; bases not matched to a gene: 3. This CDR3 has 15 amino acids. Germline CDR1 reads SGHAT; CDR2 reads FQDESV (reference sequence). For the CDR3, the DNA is TGTGCCAGCAGCTCGTGGACAGGCTCTGGAAACACCATATATTTT. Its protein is CASSSWTGSGNTIYF.

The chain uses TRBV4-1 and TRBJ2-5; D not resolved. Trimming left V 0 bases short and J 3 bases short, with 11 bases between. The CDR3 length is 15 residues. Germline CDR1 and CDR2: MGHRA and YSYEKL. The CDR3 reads CASSQDWVLEETQYF. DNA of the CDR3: TGCGCCAGCAGCCAAGATTGGGTCCTAGAAGAGACCCAGTACTTC.

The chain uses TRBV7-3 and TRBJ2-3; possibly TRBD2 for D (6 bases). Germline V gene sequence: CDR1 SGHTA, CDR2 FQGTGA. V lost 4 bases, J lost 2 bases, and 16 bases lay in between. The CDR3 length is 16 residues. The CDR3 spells CASSSGLFPFTDTQYF. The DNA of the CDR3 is TGTGCCAGCAGCTCGGGACTTTTTCCCTTCACAGATACGCAGTATTTT.

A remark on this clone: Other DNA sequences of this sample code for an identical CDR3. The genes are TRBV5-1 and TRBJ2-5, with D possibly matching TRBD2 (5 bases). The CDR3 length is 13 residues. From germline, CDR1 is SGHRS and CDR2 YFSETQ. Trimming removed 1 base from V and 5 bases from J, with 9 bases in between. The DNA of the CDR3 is TGCGCCAGCAGCTTGATAGGAGGCGAGACCCAGTACTTC. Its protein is CASSLIGGETQYF.

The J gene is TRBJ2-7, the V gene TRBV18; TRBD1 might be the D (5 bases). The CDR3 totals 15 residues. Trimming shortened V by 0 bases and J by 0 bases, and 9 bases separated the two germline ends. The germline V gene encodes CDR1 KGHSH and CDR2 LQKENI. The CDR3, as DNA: TGTGCCAGCTCACCACCCATCCAGGGCTCCTACGAGCAGTACTTC. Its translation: CASSPPIQGSYEQYF.

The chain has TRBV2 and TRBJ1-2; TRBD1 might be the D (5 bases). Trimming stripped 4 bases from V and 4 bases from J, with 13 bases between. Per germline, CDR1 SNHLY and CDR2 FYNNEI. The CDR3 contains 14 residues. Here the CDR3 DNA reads TGTGCCAGCAGTGGGCACGGGGGGTCCTATGGCTACACCTTC. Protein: CASSGHGGSYGYTF.

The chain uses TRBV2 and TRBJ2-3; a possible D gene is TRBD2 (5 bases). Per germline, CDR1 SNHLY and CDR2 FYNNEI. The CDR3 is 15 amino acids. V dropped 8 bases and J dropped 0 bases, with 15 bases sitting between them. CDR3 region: CASEEDGASTDTQYF. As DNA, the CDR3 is TGTGCCAGCGAGGAGGACGGAGCTAGCACAGATACGCAGTATTTT.

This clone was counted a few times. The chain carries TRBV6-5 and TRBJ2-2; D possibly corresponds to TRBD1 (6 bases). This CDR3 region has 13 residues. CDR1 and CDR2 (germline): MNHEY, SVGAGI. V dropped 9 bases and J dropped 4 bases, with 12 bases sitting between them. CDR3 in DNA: TGTGCCAGTAGACAACAGGGCACCGGGGAGCTGTTTTTT. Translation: CASRQQGTGELFF.

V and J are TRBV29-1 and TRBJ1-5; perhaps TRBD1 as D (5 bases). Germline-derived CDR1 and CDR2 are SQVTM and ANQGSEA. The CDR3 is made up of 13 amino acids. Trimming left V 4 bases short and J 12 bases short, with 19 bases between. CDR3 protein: CSVAIGPGPVQHF. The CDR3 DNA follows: TGCAGCGTTGCTATAGGCCCAGGGCCGGTCCAGCATTTT.

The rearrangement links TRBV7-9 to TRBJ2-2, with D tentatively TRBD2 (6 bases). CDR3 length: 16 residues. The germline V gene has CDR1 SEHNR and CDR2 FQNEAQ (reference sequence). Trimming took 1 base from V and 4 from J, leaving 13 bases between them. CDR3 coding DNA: TGTGCCAGCAGCTTAGTCCGGGACTCCCGCACCGGGGAGCTGTTTTTT. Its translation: CASSLVRDSRTGELFF. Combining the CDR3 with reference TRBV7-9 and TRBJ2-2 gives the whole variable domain DTGVSQNPRHKITKRGQNVTFRCDPISEHNRLYWYRQTLGQGPEFLTYFQNEAQLEKSRLLSDRFSAERPKGSFSTLEIQRTEQGDSAMYLCASSLVRDSRTGELFFGEGSRLTVL.

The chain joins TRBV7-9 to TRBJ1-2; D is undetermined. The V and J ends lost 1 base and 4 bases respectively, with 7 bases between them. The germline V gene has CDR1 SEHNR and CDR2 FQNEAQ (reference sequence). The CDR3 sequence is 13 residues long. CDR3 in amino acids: CASSLETPYGYTF. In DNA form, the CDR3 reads TGTGCCAGCAGCTTAGAAACACCCTATGGCTACACCTTC. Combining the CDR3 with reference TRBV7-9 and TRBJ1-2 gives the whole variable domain DTGVSQNPRHKITKRGQNVTFRCDPISEHNRLYWYRQTLGQGPEFLTYFQNEAQLEKSRLLSDRFSAERPKGSFSTLEIQRTEQGDSAMYLCASSLETPYGYTFGSGTRLTVV.

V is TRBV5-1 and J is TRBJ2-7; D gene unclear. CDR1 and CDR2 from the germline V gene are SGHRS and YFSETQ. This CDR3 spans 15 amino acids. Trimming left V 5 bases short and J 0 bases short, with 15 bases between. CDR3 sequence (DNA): TGCGCCAGCAGGGCCGGGTCTTCTCCCTCCTACGAGCAGTACTTC. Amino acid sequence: CASRAGSSPSYEQYF.

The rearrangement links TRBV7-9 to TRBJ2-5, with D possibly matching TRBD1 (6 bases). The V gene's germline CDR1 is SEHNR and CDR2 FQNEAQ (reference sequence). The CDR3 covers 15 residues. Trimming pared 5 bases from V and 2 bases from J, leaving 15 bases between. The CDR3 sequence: CASSEDRDLQETQYF. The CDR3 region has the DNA TGTGCCAGCAGCGAGGACAGAGATTTACAAGAGACCCAGTACTTC.

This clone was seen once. The CDR3 coding sequence is TGTGCCAGCAGCCACCGACAGAAGAGAAGATACGAGCAGTACTTC. Its protein product is CASSHRQKRRYEQYF. The chain is built from TRBV21-1 and TRBJ2-7; TRBD1 was called by the table and not checked on the DNA. TRBV21-1 is an annotated pseudogene. The CDR3 loop spans 15 amino acids.

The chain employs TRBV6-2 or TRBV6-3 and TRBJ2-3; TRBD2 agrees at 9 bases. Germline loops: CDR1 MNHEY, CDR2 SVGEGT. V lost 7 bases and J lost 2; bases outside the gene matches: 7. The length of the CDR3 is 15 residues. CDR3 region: CASTPSGGPTDTQYF. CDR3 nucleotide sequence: TGTGCCAGCACCCCGAGCGGGGGGCCCACAGATACGCAGTATTTT.

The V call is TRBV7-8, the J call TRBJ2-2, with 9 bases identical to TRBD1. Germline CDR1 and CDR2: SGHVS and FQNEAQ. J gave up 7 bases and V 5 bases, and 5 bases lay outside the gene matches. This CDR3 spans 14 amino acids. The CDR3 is CASSRTGEHGELFF. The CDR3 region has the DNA TGTGCCAGCAGCCGGACAGGGGAACACGGGGAGCTGTTTTTT.

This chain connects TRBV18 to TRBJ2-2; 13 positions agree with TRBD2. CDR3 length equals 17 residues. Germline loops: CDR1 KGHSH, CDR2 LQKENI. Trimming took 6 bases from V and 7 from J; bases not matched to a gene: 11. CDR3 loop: CASSRNGLAGAGGELFF. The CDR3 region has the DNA TGTGCCAGCTCTCGAAACGGACTAGCGGGGGCCGGCGGGGAGCTGTTTTTT.